These 12 T cell receptor beta chains were all obtained from the same sample, sequenced in a study of beta chain features in type 1 diabetes. Study-level findings and limits: The study found moderately but significantly shorter TCRB CDR3s in all four CD4+ subsets of Type 1 diabetes patients.

The antigens these receptors bind are not known. The entirety of the isolated RNA underwent reverse transcription, so expressed TCRB transcripts were sequenced. Only in-frame clones appear in the TCRdb table, and some are missing; sequencing was by immunoSEQ multiplex PCR. Among 300,000 to 350,000 clones listed, roughly 13% were seen once. Sample: naive CD4+ T cells from blood. All receptors come from a woman under 30 with type 1 diabetes.

Only a few counts were recorded for this clone. The V call is TRBV7-9, the J call TRBJ2-7, with a possible D match to TRBD1 (6 bases). The CDR3 contains 13 residues. V gave up 7 bases and J gave up 5 bases, with 15 bases separating them. Per germline, CDR1 SEHNR and CDR2 FQNEAQ (reference sequence). CDR3 nucleotides: TGTGCCAGCACCCCGACAGGTATCCACGAGCAGTACTTC. This translates into CASTPTGIHEQYF.

J is TRBJ2-1 and V is TRBV10-3; weak D call: TRBD2 (6 bases). This CDR3 spans 13 amino acids. Germline CDR1 reads ENHRY; CDR2 reads SYGVKD. Trimming took off 6 bases at V and 5 bases at J, with 11 bases between the two ends. The CDR3 DNA sequence: TGTGCCATCAGAGGAGGGTCCAACAATGAGCAGTTCTTC. Translated: CAIRGGSNNEQFF.

This clone was counted only a few times. V is TRBV9 and J is TRBJ2-6; D is possibly TRBD1 (7 bases). Germline V gene lookup returns CDR1 SGDLS and CDR2 YYNGEE. The CDR3 covers 16 residues. Trimming took 4 bases from V and 0 from J, leaving 11 bases between them. CDR3: CASSPRGASGANVLTF. CDR3 nucleotides: TGTGCCAGCAGCCCCAGGGGGGCCTCTGGGGCCAACGTCCTGACTTTC.

The chain uses TRBV2 and TRBJ2-7; 8 bases agree with TRBD1. The CDR3 consists of 11 residues. CDR1 and CDR2 from the germline V gene are SNHLY and FYNNEI. V lost 10 bases, J lost 3 bases, and 2 bases stayed unmatched. This CDR3 is CATGQGYEQYF. For the CDR3, the DNA is TGTGCCACCGGACAGGGCTACGAGCAGTACTTC.

This clone has a handful of counts. The chain carries TRBV18 and TRBJ2-1; TRBD1 agrees at 8 bases. The V and J ends lost 5 bases and 7 bases, in that order; junction bases with no gene match: 7. Germline loops: CDR1 KGHSH, CDR2 LQKENI. The CDR3 has 14 residues. The CDR3 bases are TGTGCCAGCTCAGAATTACGGACAGGGAATGAGCAGTTCTTC. Translated: CASSELRTGNEQFF.

The V gene is TRBV14, the J gene TRBJ1-2; D is unresolved. Germline V gene sequence: CDR1 SGHDN, CDR2 FVKESK. The CDR3 covers 11 residues. The germline V and J ends were trimmed by 2 bases and 12 bases, with 10 bases remaining between them. The CDR3 nucleotides read TGTGCCAGCAGCCAACGGGGTCCCCACACCTTC. It specifies CASSQRGPHTF. Using reference TRBV14 and TRBJ1-2 for the parts outside the CDR3, the full variable domain is EAGVTQFPSHSVIEKGQTVTLRCDPISGHDNLYWYRRVMGKEIKFLLHFVKESKQDESGMPNNRFLAERTGGTYSTLKVQPAELEDSGVYFCASSQRGPHTFGSGTRLTVV.

This clone was seen only a few times. The chain carries TRBV7-9 and TRBJ1-1; TRBD1 is a possible D gene (6 bases). Trimming stripped 5 bases from V and 5 bases from J, with 18 bases between. Germline loops: CDR1 SEHNR, CDR2 FQNEAQ (reference sequence). The CDR3 runs 15 residues. In nucleotides, the CDR3 is TGTGCCAGCAGCACGCTCAGGGGCCCGAGAACTGAAGCTTTCTTT. This gives the protein CASSTLRGPRTEAFF.

Notes on this clone: A junction end diverges from the germline sequence, so it may reflect a read error. This chain connects TRBV5-6 to TRBJ2-2; D is possibly TRBD2 (5 bases). Germline CDR1 reads SGHDT; CDR2 reads YYEEEE. The CDR3 runs 13 residues. CDR3 residues: CASSSVNTGKLFF. CDR3 DNA sequence: TGTGCCAGCAGCTCAGTAAACACCGGGAAGCTGTTTTTT.

This chain joins TRBV9 and TRBJ2-1; 11 bases are shared with TRBD2. In germline, CDR1 is SGDLS, CDR2 YYNGEE. The CDR3 loop spans 18 amino acids. V lost 2 bases to trimming and J lost 3 bases; unmatched junction nucleotides: 10. CDR3 nucleotides: TGTGCCAGCAGCGTGGGAGGAGATGGACTAGCGGGCTACAATGAGCAGTTCTTC. Amino acid sequence: CASSVGGDGLAGYNEQFF.

The J gene is TRBJ2-1, the V gene TRBV27, with 7 bases identical to TRBD2. V shed 5 bases and J 10 bases; nucleotides not matched to a gene: 17. CDR3 length: 16 residues. CDR1 and CDR2 from the germline V gene are MNHEY and SMNVEV (reference sequence). The CDR3 loop reads CASSPRGSGRFKEQFF. The CDR3 DNA reads TGTGCCAGCAGTCCCCGGGGTAGCGGGCGTTTTAAGGAGCAGTTCTTC.

This clone showed up just a few times. This chain links TRBV27 with TRBJ2-1; the match to TRBD1 covers 7 bases. This CDR3 is 15 amino acids long. Germline V gives CDR1 MNHEY, CDR2 SMNVEV (reference sequence). Trimming cost V 9 bases and J 7 bases; bases outside gene matches: 15. The CDR3 protein is CASWGPGQKLNEQFF. Here the CDR3 DNA reads TGTGCCAGTTGGGGACCGGGACAGAAGCTTAATGAGCAGTTCTTC.

This chain connects TRBV5-1 to TRBJ2-1, with 13 positions matching TRBD2. The CDR3 is made up of 15 amino acids. V lost 4 bases to trimming and J lost 9 bases; unmatched junction nucleotides: 7. Germline-derived CDR1 and CDR2 are SGHRS and YFSETQ. The CDR3 region has the DNA TGCGCCAGCAGCGTCGGGACTAGCGGGATAGGTGAGCAGTTCTTC. This codes for CASSVGTSGIGEQFF.